Each of the 4 T cell receptor beta chains below was sequenced from the same sample in a study of T cells in Graves' hyperthyroidism and ophthalmopathy. TCR beta CDR3 region amplification was performed from RNA transcripts. First-round RT-PCR with HTBI primers amplified the TCR CDR3 region. In TCRdb, the multiplex PCR reads were re-called with MiXCR into one record per CDR3 protein. Found here are under 400,000 distinct CDR3 sequences, 20% to 25% of them singletons; the top ten hold less than 85%. Sequenced sample: blood. The source is a man between 45 and 60 years old with Graves' hyperthyroidism.

This clonotype came up many times. This chain links TRBV6-2 or TRBV6-3 with TRBJ2-5; D call uncertain. The CDR3 spans 11 residues. CDR1 is MNHEY, CDR2 SVGEGT, per germline. V lost 8 bases and J 5 bases, leaving 9 bases between the germline ends. The CDR3: CASGVGETQYF. The CDR3, as DNA: TGTGCCAGCGGAGTTGGCGAGACCCAGTACTTC.

This clonotype was found a few times. The chain carries TRBV12-3 or TRBV12-4 and TRBJ2-2; possible D gene TRBD1, 5 bases. The CDR3 totals 14 residues. The ends were cut back, 4 bases at V and 5 bases at J, with 11 bases in the middle. CDR3 region: CASSYQGLTGELFF. DNA of the CDR3: TGTGCCAGCAGTTACCAGGGTTTAACCGGGGAGCTGTTTTTT.

V and J are TRBV6-5 and TRBJ1-5; D gene unclear. The CDR3 runs to 13 residues. Trimming removed 2 bases from V and 8 bases from J, with 10 bases in between. Germline V gene lookup returns CDR1 MNHEY and CDR2 SVGAGI. CDR3: CASSYRVREPQHF. Written as DNA, the CDR3 is TGTGCCAGCAGTTACAGGGTGCGAGAGCCCCAGCATTTT.

The rearrangement links TRBV29-1 to TRBJ2-1; TRBD2 matches at 14 bases. Trimming at V came to 6 bases and at J to 6 bases, leaving 10 bases not matched to a gene. Looked up from germline, CDR1 is SQVTM and CDR2 is ANQGSEA. This CDR3 comprises 16 residues. The DNA for the CDR3 is TGCAGCGTCGAGGCCCCGACTAGCGGGAGGGTCAATGAGCAGTTCTTC. Amino acid sequence: CSVEAPTSGRVNEQFF.